These 32 T cell receptor beta chains were all obtained from the same sample, sequenced in a study of vaccination effects on CD4 cells after COVID-19. These receptors' targets are unknown. Sequenced by immunoSEQ multiplex PCR; TCRdb stores in-frame clones only, minus some. This table has about 46,000 clones, 65% to 75% appearing once. Under the ViraFEST assay, PBMC were stimulated with viral peptide pools so that antigen-specific CD4+ T cells expanded. Sequencing was performed afterwards. The authors isolated CD4+ T cells after nine to eleven days of culture. Every participant took two doses of the BNT162b2 or mRNA-1273 vaccine. Here the sequenced sample was CD4+ T cells from PBMCs cultured with HCoV-OC43 spike peptides, taken after COVID-19 vaccination. Subset reported: HCoV-OC43 spike overlapping peptide pool stimulation. The receptors originated from a human donor who received a COVID-19 vaccine.

The rearrangement uses TRBV29-1 and TRBJ1-1; D ambiguous. The CDR3 totals 13 residues. Deletions cut 4 bases from V and 0 bases from J, with 9 bases between. Germline CDR1 and CDR2: SQVTM and ANQGSEA. The CDR3 region is CSVVRQMNTEAFF. The CDR3 region has the DNA TGCAGCGTTGTTAGGCAGATGAACACTGAAGCTTTCTTT. Variable domain in full (rest from reference TRBV29-1 and TRBJ1-1): SAVISQKPSRDICQRGTSLTIQCQVDSQVTMMFWYRQQPGQSLTLIATANQGSEATYESGFVIDKFPISRPNLTFSTLTVSNMSPEDSSIYLCSVVRQMNTEAFFGQGTRLTVV.

V gene TRBV12-3 or TRBV12-4 combines with J gene TRBJ2-1; no firm D call. With 6 bases removed from V and 6 bases from J, the gap between germline ends came to 12 bases. The CDR3 is made up of 13 amino acids. The CDR3 region is CASSPPIPNEQFF. Written as DNA, the CDR3 is TGTGCCAGCAGCCCACCGATTCCCAATGAGCAGTTCTTC.

The gene calls are TRBV10-3 and TRBJ2-6; 10 bases are shared with TRBD1. Germline CDR1 reads ENHRY; CDR2 reads SYGVKD. The CDR3 is 16 amino acids. The J segment lost 2 bases and the V segment lost 6 bases, leaving 4 bases of the junction unmatched. As DNA, the CDR3 is TGTGCCATCAGCTCGACAGGGGGCGCTGGGGCCAACGTCCTGACTTTC. Protein sequence: CAISSTGGAGANVLTF.

The CDR3 loop reads CASRTSDSTDTQYF. CDR3 DNA: TGCGCCAGCAGAACTAGCGACTCCACAGATACGCAGTATTTT. The V call is TRBV5-1, the J call TRBJ2-3; 7 nucleotides agree with TRBD2. CDR3 length equals 14 residues. Germline values: CDR1 SGHRS, CDR2 YFSETQ. J gave up 2 bases and V 5 bases, and 5 bases lay outside the gene matches.

The gene calls are TRBV25-1 and TRBJ2-3; D may be TRBD2 (6 bases). Trimming left V 6 bases short and J 4 bases short, with 20 bases between. Germline loops: CDR1 MGHDK, CDR2 SYGVNS. This CDR3 region has 16 residues. CDR3 sequence: CASSRPRDHNSDTQYF. CDR3 coding DNA: TGTGCCAGCAGCAGACCGCGGGACCATAACTCAGATACGCAGTATTTT.

The chain has TRBV27 and TRBJ1-5, with D unclear. Germline CDR1 is MNHEY and CDR2 is SMNVEV (reference sequence). The V end was cut by 3 bases, the J end by 3 bases, with 9 bases between. The CDR3 sequence is 14 residues long. The CDR3 reads CASSLRRDNQPQHF. The CDR3 bases are TGTGCCAGCAGTTTGCGACGGGACAATCAGCCCCAGCATTTT.

The chain has TRBV6-6 and TRBJ1-1, with D possibly being TRBD1 (6 bases). Per germline, CDR1 MNHNY and CDR2 SVGAGI (reference sequence). The CDR3 is 13 amino acids. The V and J ends lost 2 bases and 5 bases respectively, with 9 bases between them. Here the CDR3 DNA reads TGTGCCAGCAGTTACGATAGGGGGACTGAAGCTTTCTTT. This codes for CASSYDRGTEAFF.

Only one count was recorded for this clone. J is TRBJ2-1 and V is TRBV10-2; D uncertain. Between the trimmed V and J ends, which lost 5 bases and 8 bases, there was a span of 13 bases. CDR1 is WSHSY and CDR2 is SAAADI in the germline V gene. The CDR3 totals 13 residues. CDR3 amino acids: CASSTGPLYEQFF. CDR3 nucleotides: TGCGCCAGCAGTACCGGGCCTCTCTATGAGCAGTTCTTC.

The rearrangement joins TRBV30 to TRBJ1-4; no definite D call. The CDR3 has 14 amino acids. Trimming took off 0 bases at V and 8 bases at J, with 13 bases between the two ends. In germline, CDR1 is GTSNPN, CDR2 SVGIG (reference sequence). The DNA for the CDR3 is TGTGCCTGGAGTGTAGGGAGGAAACCAGAAAAACTGTTTTTT. It specifies CAWSVGRKPEKLFF. The full variable domain, rest sourced from reference TRBV30 and TRBJ1-4, is SQTIHQWPATLVQPVGSPLSLECTVEGTSNPNLYWYRQAAGRGLQLLFYSVGIGQISSEVPQNLSASRPQDRQFILSSKKLLLSDSGFYLCAWSVGRKPEKLFFGSGTQLSVL.

The J gene is TRBJ1-1, the V gene TRBV19; D is uncertain. V gave up 5 bases and J gave up 0 bases, with 19 bases separating them. CDR1 and CDR2 from the germline V gene are LNHDA and SQIVND (reference sequence). This CDR3 region has 17 residues. The chain's CDR3 is CASSARNLRFMNTEAFF. The CDR3 bases are TGTGCCAGTAGTGCTAGAAACCTTCGATTCATGAACACTGAAGCTTTCTTT.

This chain uses TRBV9 with TRBJ1-6; D ambiguous. The V end lost 0 bases, the J end lost 5 bases, and 6 bases lay between the germline ends. The germline V gene has CDR1 SGDLS and CDR2 YYNGEE. This CDR3 spans 14 amino acids. CDR3: CASSVGGNNSPLHF. The CDR3 bases are TGTGCCAGCAGCGTAGGGGGTAATAATTCACCCCTCCACTTT.

This chain links TRBV11-3 with TRBJ2-1; D might be TRBD2 (5 bases). CDR1 and CDR2 (germline): SGHNT, YENEEA. V was cut by 5 bases and J by 2 bases, with 13 bases left in between. This CDR3 comprises 15 residues. The DNA of the CDR3 is TGTGCCAGCAGCGAACGGGGTTTGCCCTACAATGAGCAGTTCTTC. Its translation is CASSERGLPYNEQFF.

J is TRBJ1-1 and V is TRBV3-1 (or the pseudogene TRBV3-2), with D uncertain. CDR1 is LGHDT and CDR2 is YNNKEL in the germline V gene (reference sequence). CDR3 size: 14 residues. Trimming pared 5 bases from V and 4 bases from J, leaving 14 bases between. As DNA, the CDR3 is TGTGCCAGCAGCTTCGACCCGGACGTCACTGAAGCTTTCTTT. Translating it yields CASSFDPDVTEAFF.

The chain has TRBV2 and TRBJ2-7; unclear D gene. The germline V gene encodes CDR1 SNHLY and CDR2 FYNNEI. This CDR3 is built from 12 residues. V lost 8 bases to trimming and J lost 5 bases, with 13 bases between them. The CDR3 DNA follows: TGTGCCAGCTCACCCAGTCTGAACGAGCAGTACTTC. Translation: CASSPSLNEQYF.

The V gene is TRBV29-1, the J gene TRBJ2-5, with TRBD2 matching 10 bases. Germline CDR1 and CDR2: SQVTM and ANQGSEA. CDR3 length equals 16 residues. Trimming took 5 bases from V and 4 from J; bases not matched to a gene: 13. CDR3 protein: CSVLRLAGAGGETQYF. The DNA for the CDR3 is TGCAGCGTTTTGAGGCTAGCGGGGGCGGGGGGAGAGACCCAGTACTTC. The complete variable domain, with remaining parts taken from reference TRBV29-1 and TRBJ2-5, reads SAVISQKPSRDICQRGTSLTIQCQVDSQVTMMFWYRQQPGQSLTLIATANQGSEATYESGFVIDKFPISRPNLTFSTLTVSNMSPEDSSIYLCSVLRLAGAGGETQYFGPGTRLLVL.

This clone turned up a few times. Within the sample, other DNA sequences also encode this same CDR3. The chain joins TRBV5-6 to TRBJ2-3; unclear D gene. V was pared by 4 bases and J by 0 bases, with 3 bases between. There are 12 residues in the CDR3. Per germline, CDR1 SGHDT and CDR2 YYEEEE. As DNA, the CDR3 is TGTGCCAGCAGCCTCAGCACAGATACGCAGTATTTT. Translating gives CASSLSTDTQYF.

V gene TRBV7-9 combines with J gene TRBJ1-5; 7 bases line up with TRBD1. The CDR3 consists of 15 residues. V trimming: 4 bases; J trimming: 2 bases; junction bases outside the gene matches: 5. Germline values: CDR1 SEHNR, CDR2 FQNEAQ (reference sequence). The CDR3 DNA sequence: TGTGCCAGCAGCTACGGACAGGCTGGCAATCAGCCCCAGCATTTT. Its protein product is CASSYGQAGNQPQHF.

CDR3 sequence reads: CASSSQGQGNEKLFF. The CDR3 bases are TGTGCCAGCAGCTCGCAGGGACAGGGTAATGAAAAACTGTTTTTT. The genes are TRBV7-9 and TRBJ1-4, with 9 bases matching TRBD1. J gave up 4 bases and V 4 bases, and 4 bases lay outside the gene matches. The V gene's germline CDR1 is SEHNR and CDR2 FQNEAQ (reference sequence). The CDR3 covers 15 residues.

The chain has TRBV27 and TRBJ1-1; D remains unclear. This CDR3 has 15 amino acids. Trimming removed 6 bases at V and 0 bases at J, with 14 bases between. Per the germline V gene, CDR1 is MNHEY and CDR2 is SMNVEV (reference sequence). The CDR3 protein is CASRTRAAMNTEAFF. CDR3 in DNA: TGTGCCAGCAGGACCCGGGCAGCGATGAACACTGAAGCTTTCTTT.

The chain couples TRBV5-1 to TRBJ2-3; D may be TRBD2 (5 bases). In germline, CDR1 is SGHRS, CDR2 YFSETQ. The CDR3 is 17 amino acids. Between the trimmed V and J ends, which lost 6 bases and 0 bases, there was a span of 20 bases. CDR3 loop: CASTRRPTTGSTDTQYF. CDR3 in DNA: TGCGCCAGCACCCGAAGACCGACGACGGGGAGCACAGATACGCAGTATTTT.

This clone was picked up a small number of times. The rearrangement uses TRBV18 and TRBJ1-1; no clear D. The CDR3 covers 15 residues. V was shortened by 3 bases and J by 3 bases, with 14 bases between the two germline ends. Per germline, CDR1 KGHSH and CDR2 LQKENI. CDR3 protein: CASSPAGPWDTEAFF. CDR3 bases: TGTGCCAGCTCACCCGCGGGCCCGTGGGACACTGAAGCTTTCTTT.

This CDR3 is CASSIQGVNSPLHF. CDR3 bases: TGTGCCAGTAGTATACAGGGTGTCAATTCACCCCTCCACTTT. The gene calls are TRBV19 and TRBJ1-6; D may be TRBD1 (5 bases). The CDR3 covers 14 residues. The V and J ends lost 2 bases and 7 bases respectively, with 9 bases between them. Germline loops: CDR1 LNHDA, CDR2 SQIVND (reference sequence).

CDR3 bases: TGTGCCAGCAGTGTAAGGAGCTCCTATAATTCACCCCTCCACTTT. Translated, it gives CASSVRSSYNSPLHF. V and J are TRBV25-1 and TRBJ1-6; no clear D gene. The CDR3 contains 15 residues. The V end was cut by 4 bases, the J end by 0 bases, with 7 bases between. Germline values: CDR1 MGHDK, CDR2 SYGVNS.

The chain combines TRBV5-4 with TRBJ2-7; the D gene could be TRBD1 or TRBD2 (5 bases each). CDR1 and CDR2 from the germline V gene are SGHNT and YYREEE (reference sequence). V shed 4 bases and J shed 2 bases, with 13 bases lying between them. The CDR3 contains 14 residues. This chain's CDR3 is CASSPRDGTYEQYF. The CDR3 region has the DNA TGTGCCAGCAGCCCTCGGGACGGAACCTACGAGCAGTACTTC.

The chain has TRBV5-8 and TRBJ1-2, with D unresolved. Trimming pared 6 bases from V and 8 bases from J, leaving 11 bases between. The CDR3 has 11 amino acids. Per germline, CDR1 SGHTS and CDR2 YDEGEE. The CDR3 DNA follows: TGTGCCAGCACCTCTTTCGGGGGCTACACCTTC. Translating it yields CASTSFGGYTF.

The V gene is TRBV7-9, the J gene TRBJ1-2; D not certain. The CDR3 extends over 13 amino acids. With 4 bases removed from V and 4 bases from J, the gap between germline ends came to 10 bases. CDR1 and CDR2 (germline): SEHNR, FQNEAQ (reference sequence). The CDR3 reads CASSSSGSYGYTF. The DNA of the CDR3 is TGTGCCAGCAGCTCCTCCGGGAGCTATGGCTACACCTTC.

V usage is TRBV4-1 and J usage is TRBJ2-7; no firm D call. Germline V gene data show CDR1 as MGHRA and CDR2 as YSYEKL. V gave up 1 base and J gave up 3 bases, with 16 bases separating them. The CDR3 totals 16 residues. Here the CDR3 DNA reads TGCGCCAGCAGCCAAGGGTACGGCTACCTAGTCTACGAGCAGTACTTC. Translated, it gives CASSQGYGYLVYEQYF.

This chain links TRBV5-5 with TRBJ2-5; weak D call: TRBD2 (6 bases). Per the germline V gene, CDR1 is SGHKS and CDR2 is YYEKEE (reference sequence). Trimming left V 3 bases short and J 4 bases short, with 13 bases between. This CDR3 is built from 14 residues. CDR3 coding DNA: TGTGCCAGCAGCTCCCCGGGGGTTCGAGAGACCCAGTACTTC. Amino acids: CASSSPGVRETQYF. The whole variable domain, filled in from reference TRBV5-5 and TRBJ2-5, reads DAGVTQSPTHLIKTRGQQVTLRCSPISGHKSVSWYQQVLGQGPQFIFQYYEKEERGRGNFPDRFSARQFPNYSSELNVNALLLGDSALYLCASSSPGVRETQYFGPGTRLLVL.

The chain carries TRBV5-1 and TRBJ2-1; TRBD2 agrees at 10 bases. The junction had 7 bases not matched to a gene; V was cut back by 0 bases and J by 1 base. Germline loops: CDR1 SGHRS, CDR2 YFSETQ. The CDR3 spans 18 residues. The CDR3 coding sequence is TGCGCCAGCAGCTTGGCTTACAGCGGGGGGGGGTCCTACAATGAGCAGTTCTTC. Protein: CASSLAYSGGGSYNEQFF.

The chain links TRBV14 to TRBJ1-1; TRBD1 aligns across 7 bases. J gave up 5 bases and V 2 bases, and 8 bases lay outside the gene matches. This CDR3 spans 15 amino acids. Germline V gives CDR1 SGHDN, CDR2 FVKESK. The DNA for the CDR3 is TGTGCCAGCAGCCAAAACAGGGGTGGAGGGACTGAAGCTTTCTTT. This sequence encodes CASSQNRGGGTEAFF. Complete variable domain (other parts from reference TRBV14 and TRBJ1-1): EAGVTQFPSHSVIEKGQTVTLRCDPISGHDNLYWYRRVMGKEIKFLLHFVKESKQDESGMPNNRFLAERTGGTYSTLKVQPAELEDSGVYFCASSQNRGGGTEAFFGQGTRLTVV.

This chain links TRBV5-6 with TRBJ2-5; the D gene is possibly TRBD2 (6 bases). The CDR3 spans 16 residues. The germline V gene has CDR1 SGHDT and CDR2 YYEEEE. V dropped 3 bases and J dropped 5 bases, with 20 bases sitting between them. This chain's CDR3 is CASSSRWEASGETQYF. The CDR3 region has the DNA TGTGCCAGCAGCTCGCGGTGGGAGGCCTCCGGTGAGACCCAGTACTTC.

This clone was seen only a few times. The genes are TRBV6-5 and TRBJ1-3, with D hard to call. The CDR3 sequence is 14 residues long. The ends were cut back, 7 bases at V and 0 bases at J, with 10 bases in the middle. Germline CDR1 reads MNHEY; CDR2 reads SVGAGI. CDR3 residues: CASTGTYSGNTIYF. CDR3 sequence (DNA): TGTGCCAGCACAGGTACATACTCTGGAAACACCATATATTTT.